A selection of T cell receptor beta chains follows, all from one sample in a study of blood T cell repertoires in COVID-19. Sequencing was performed with immunoSEQ multiplex PCR; in TCRdb, only in-frame clones are kept and a portion is missing. This table has some 120,000 clones, 86% appearing once. The sequencing input was peripheral blood. All receptors derive from a human donor in a cohort sampled during active COVID-19. Both conserved end residues are part of each CDR3. D genes are given only for firm matches. Size values are once, few and many counts, or a class for expanded clones, and some rows have none.

J gene | V gene | clone size | D gene | CDR3 length | CDR3 protein | CDR3 DNA
TRBJ2-7 | TRBV3-1/TRBV3-2 | . | TRBD2 | 13 | CASSHGGADEQYF | TGTGCCAGCAGCCACGGGGGGGCGGACGAGCAGTACTTC
TRBJ2-5 | TRBV5-4 | . | TRBD2 | 16 | CASSLVSGRYQETQYF | TGTGCCAGCAGCTTGGTCAGCGGGAGGTACCAAGAGACCCAGTACTTC
TRBJ1-1 | TRBV6-5 | once | TRBD1 | 16 | CASSFQPLGQGAEAFF | TGTGCCAGCAGTTTTCAACCCCTGGGACAGGGCGCTGAAGCTTTCTTT
TRBJ2-3 | TRBV4-2 | many | TRBD1 | 16 | CASSQFPGQGGDTQYF | TGTGCCAGCAGCCAATTTCCGGGACAGGGAGGCGATACGCAGTATTTT
TRBJ2-3 | TRBV9 | . | . | 13 | CASSVSSTDTQYF | TGTGCCAGCAGCGTCTCGAGTACTGATACGCAGTATTTT
TRBJ1-5 | TRBV11-2 | . | . | 15 | CASSLVTGLDQPQHF | TGTGCCAGCAGCTTAGTAACAGGGCTCGATCAGCCCCAGCATTTT
TRBJ1-4 | TRBV5-6 | . | . | 15 | CASSSGQSTNEKLFF | TGTGCCAGCAGTTCCGGACAATCAACTAATGAAAAACTGTTTTTT
TRBJ1-1 | TRBV24-1 | . | . | 15 | CATSTTTGNNTEAFF | TGTGCCACCAGCACTACCACGGGGAACAACACTGAAGCTTTCTTT
TRBJ1-1 | TRBV6-5 | . | . | 10 | CASSSADAFF | TGTGCCAGCAGTAGCGCTGATGCTTTCTTT
TRBJ1-4 | TRBV28 | once | . | 15 | CASSLSRGWVEKLFF | TGTGCCAGCAGTTTATCTCGGGGGTGGGTTGAAAAACTGTTTTTT
TRBJ1-1 | TRBV7-7 | few | TRBD1 | 13 | CASSRDRNTEAFF | TGTGCCAGCAGCCGGGACAGGAACACTGAAGCTTTCTTT
TRBJ1-5 | TRBV19 | . | . | 16 | CASSIGVGGVFQPQHF | TGTGCCAGTAGTATAGGCGTGGGGGGGGTTTTTCAGCCCCAGCATTTT
TRBJ2-1 | TRBV30 | few | . | 12 | CACRDSYNEQFF | TGTGCCTGCCGCGACAGTTACAATGAGCAGTTCTTC
TRBJ2-7 | TRBV24-1 | . | TRBD2 | 14 | CATSIAGGLGEQYF | TGTGCCACCAGTATAGCGGGAGGGCTTGGCGAGCAGTACTTC
TRBJ2-1 | TRBV6-6 | . | TRBD1 | 14 | CASSYRQGAGEQFF | TGTGCCAGCAGTTATCGACAGGGGGCAGGTGAGCAGTTCTTC
TRBJ2-1 | TRBV10-2 | . | TRBD2 | 15 | CASSLGLAGYNEQFF | TGCGCCAGCAGCTTAGGACTAGCGGGATACAATGAGCAGTTCTTC
TRBJ2-7 | TRBV5-1 | . | TRBD1 | 16 | CASSLTGQGPSYEQYF | TGCGCCAGCAGCCTGACCGGACAGGGACCATCCTACGAGCAGTACTTC
TRBJ2-7 | TRBV5-1 | . | TRBD2 | 16 | CASTPGSNGRAYEQYF | TGCGCCAGCACCCCAGGTAGTAACGGGAGGGCCTACGAGCAGTACTTC
TRBJ2-1 | TRBV7-2 | . | TRBD2 | 17 | CASSSTAGARKGNEQFF | TGTGCCAGCAGCTCTACTGCGGGAGCACGGAAAGGAAATGAGCAGTTCTTC
TRBJ1-3 | TRBV27 | . | . | 15 | CASSLNLYSGNTIYF | TGTGCCAGCAGTTTGAACCTCTACTCTGGAAACACCATATATTTT
TRBJ2-1 | TRBV3-1/TRBV3-2 | . | TRBD2 | 16 | CASSQGTSGRANSQFF | TGTGCCAGCAGCCAAGGGACTAGCGGGAGGGCCAATTCTCAGTTCTTC
TRBJ1-2 | TRBV28 | . | . | 14 | CASSLRTAPYGYTF | TGTGCCAGCAGTTTAAGGACAGCCCCCTATGGCTACACCTTC
TRBJ1-2 | TRBV20-1 | . | . | 12 | CSASLAFYGYTF | TGCAGTGCTAGTTTAGCTTTCTATGGCTACACCTTC
TRBJ1-1 | TRBV27 | . | . | 14 | CASRVLRGGTEAFF | TGTGCCAGCAGGGTCCTGCGAGGTGGCACTGAAGCTTTCTTT
TRBJ2-1 | TRBV10-1 | . | . | 15 | CASSESAGGRNEQFF | TGCGCCAGCAGTGAGTCTGCCGGGGGGCGCAATGAGCAGTTCTTC
TRBJ1-1 | TRBV7-8 | . | . | 13 | CASSLRGHPEAFF | TGTGCCAGCAGCTTAAGGGGACACCCTGAAGCTTTCTTT
TRBJ1-1 | TRBV28 | . | . | 13 | CASAFGVNTEAFF | TGTGCCAGCGCGTTTGGAGTGAACACTGAAGCTTTCTTT
TRBJ2-1 | TRBV28 | . | . | 14 | CASSRSGNYNEQFF | TGTGCCAGCAGTCGTAGCGGAAACTACAATGAGCAGTTCTTC
TRBJ2-1 | TRBV18 | . | TRBD2 | 17 | CASSPGVVTSGNNEQFF | TGTGCCAGCTCACCGGGGGTTGTGACTAGCGGAAACAATGAGCAGTTCTTC
TRBJ2-3 | TRBV30 | . | . | 15 | CAWSVGRGVADTQYF | TGTGCCTGGAGTGTAGGAAGGGGCGTCGCAGATACGCAGTATTTT
TRBJ2-1 | TRBV3-1/TRBV3-2 | few | . | 17 | CASSQVLRGPSYNEQFF | TGTGCCAGCAGCCAAGTCCTTCGCGGCCCTTCCTACAATGAGCAGTTCTTC
TRBJ1-5 | TRBV30 | . | TRBD1 | 15 | CAWSVAGQGNQPQHF | TGTGCCTGGAGTGTAGCCGGACAGGGGAATCAGCCCCAGCATTTT
TRBJ1-6 | TRBV7-3 | . | TRBD1 | 14 | CASSSDRGNSPLHF | TGTGCCAGCAGCTCCGACAGGGGTAATTCACCCCTCCACTTT
TRBJ2-7 | TRBV19 | . | TRBD1 | 15 | CASSSSGTGSYEQYF | TGTGCCAGTAGTTCCTCCGGGACAGGCTCCTACGAGCAGTACTTC
TRBJ2-2 | TRBV10-1 | . | . | 14 | CASSEQALSGELFF | TGCGCCAGCAGTGAACAGGCGTTGTCCGGGGAGCTGTTTTTT
TRBJ1-2 | TRBV28 | . | . | 13 | CASSSGTYYGYTF | TGTGCCAGCAGTTCCGGGACTTATTATGGCTACACCTTC
TRBJ2-1 | TRBV7-2 | . | TRBD2 | 14 | CASSLMGTSGEQFF | TGTGCCAGCAGCTTAATGGGCACTAGCGGGGAGCAGTTCTTC
TRBJ1-1 | TRBV7-8 | few | . | 14 | CASSRTEARTEAFF | TGTGCCAGCAGCCGAACAGAAGCCCGCACTGAAGCTTTCTTT
TRBJ2-7 | TRBV5-1 | . | . | 17 | CASSLTMAGASIYEQYF | TGCGCCAGCAGCTTGACCATGGCGGGGGCCTCCATCTACGAGCAGTACTTC
TRBJ2-7 | TRBV7-9 | . | TRBD1 | 14 | CASSLGTSGTGKYF | TGTGCCAGCAGCTTAGGCACCTCCGGGACAGGGAAGTACTTC
TRBJ2-1 | TRBV9 | . | TRBD2 | 16 | CASTRTGGSSYNEQFF | TGTGCCAGCACGCGCACCGGCGGGAGTTCCTACAATGAGCAGTTCTTC
TRBJ2-3 | TRBV5-4 | once | TRBD2 | 15 | CASSLTSGSADTQYF | TGTGCCAGCAGCTTGACTAGCGGGAGTGCAGATACGCAGTATTTT
TRBJ1-6 | TRBV28 | . | TRBD1 | 16 | CASNPGQGDHNSPLHF | TGTGCCAGCAATCCGGGACAGGGGGACCATAATTCACCCCTCCACTTT
TRBJ2-3 | TRBV7-8 | . | TRBD2 | 17 | CASSRTSGTGSTDTQYF | TGTGCCAGCAGCCGGACTAGCGGGACGGGTAGCACAGATACGCAGTATTTT
TRBJ1-4 | TRBV7-9 | . | . | 17 | CASSLARSQVEGGKLFF | TGTGCCAGCAGCTTAGCGAGGTCACAGGTCGAAGGTGGAAAACTGTTTTTT
TRBJ1-2 | TRBV5-1 | . | TRBD1 | 15 | CASSLEIQGRYGYTF | TGCGCCAGCAGCTTGGAGATACAGGGGCGGTATGGCTACACCTTC
TRBJ1-1 | TRBV2 | . | . | 13 | CASSEQQNTEAFF | TGTGCCAGCAGTGAGCAACAGAACACTGAAGCTTTCTTT